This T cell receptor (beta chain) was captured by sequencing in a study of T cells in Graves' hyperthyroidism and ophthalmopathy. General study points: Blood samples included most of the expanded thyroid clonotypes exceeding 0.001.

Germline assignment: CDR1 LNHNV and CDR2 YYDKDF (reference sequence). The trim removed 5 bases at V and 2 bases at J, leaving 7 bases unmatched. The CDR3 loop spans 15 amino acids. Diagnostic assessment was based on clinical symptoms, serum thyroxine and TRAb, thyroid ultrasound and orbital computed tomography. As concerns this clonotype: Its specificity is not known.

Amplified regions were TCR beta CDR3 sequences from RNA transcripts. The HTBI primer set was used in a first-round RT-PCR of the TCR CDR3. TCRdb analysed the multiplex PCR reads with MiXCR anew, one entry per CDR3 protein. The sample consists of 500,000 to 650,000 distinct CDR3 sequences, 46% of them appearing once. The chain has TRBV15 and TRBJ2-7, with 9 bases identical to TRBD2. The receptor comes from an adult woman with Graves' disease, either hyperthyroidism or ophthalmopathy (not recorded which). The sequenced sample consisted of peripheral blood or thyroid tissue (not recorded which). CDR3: CATSAHPSGAYEQYF. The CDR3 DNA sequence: TGTGCCACCAGCGCCCACCCTAGCGGGGCCTACGAGCAGTACTTC.